This is a list of T cell receptor beta chains from one sample in a study of breast tumors, draining lymph nodes, adjacent tissues. TCRdb re-derived calls from the multiplex PCR reads in MiXCR, one entry per CDR3 protein. This sample yields about 200,000 distinct CDR3 sequences, of which 25% to 40% are seen a single time; approximately 4.3% belongs to the top ten. The source material was axillary lymph node tissue. These TCRs come from a female donor with breast cancer. Some clones in this sample may be carry-over from other donors' samples. The CDR3 runs from the conserved cysteine through the conserved F or W. The order of the fields is clone size, V gene, D gene, J gene, CDR3 protein, CDR3 DNA. A D gene is named only where the DNA matches it firmly. A clone size is listed for some rows: how often the clone was seen (once, few, many), or a class if it is expanded.

clone size: many; V gene: TRBV15; D gene: NA; J gene: TRBJ2-2; CDR3 protein: CATSRVEGYTGELFF; CDR3 DNA: TGTGCCACCAGCAGAGTGGAAGGGTACACCGGGGAGCTGTTTTTT
clone size: many; V gene: TRBV19; D gene: TRBD1; J gene: TRBJ2-1; CDR3 protein: CASSVTGGSYNEQFF; CDR3 DNA: TGTGCCAGTAGTGTCACAGGGGGCAGCTACAATGAGCAGTTCTTC
clone size: NA; V gene: TRBV30; D gene: NA; J gene: TRBJ1-5; CDR3 protein: CASTGRGQPQHF; CDR3 DNA: TGTGCCTCGACGGGGCGCGGGCAGCCCCAGCATTTT
clone size: many; V gene: TRBV5-4; D gene: TRBD2; J gene: TRBJ2-7; CDR3 protein: CASSLVLAGGGEQYF; CDR3 DNA: TGTGCCAGCAGCTTGGTACTAGCGGGAGGTGGCGAGCAGTACTTC
clone size: many; V gene: TRBV14; D gene: NA; J gene: TRBJ2-1; CDR3 protein: CASSLWGGLALDNEQFF; CDR3 DNA: TGTGCCAGCAGCCTCTGGGGGGGGCTAGCCTTAGACAATGAGCAGTTCTTC
clone size: many; V gene: TRBV29-1; D gene: NA; J gene: TRBJ1-2; CDR3 protein: CSVDLGPSGYTF; CDR3 DNA: TGCAGCGTTGATCTGGGGCCAAGTGGCTACACCTTC
clone size: many; V gene: TRBV5-5; D gene: NA; J gene: TRBJ2-3; CDR3 protein: CASSDLGGAGDTQYF; CDR3 DNA: TGTGCCAGCAGCGACCTCGGAGGGGCTGGGGATACGCAGTATTTT
clone size: few; V gene: TRBV28; D gene: TRBD1; J gene: TRBJ2-1; CDR3 protein: CASSLVPGQGKDEQFF; CDR3 DNA: TGTGCCAGCAGTTTGGTCCCAGGACAGGGTAAGGATGAGCAGTTCTTC
clone size: many; V gene: TRBV4-1; D gene: NA; J gene: TRBJ1-4; CDR3 protein: CASSQVEIEKLFF; CDR3 DNA: TGCGCCAGCAGCCAAGTGGAGATCGAGAAACTGTTTTTT
clone size: NA; V gene: TRBV7-6; D gene: TRBD2; J gene: TRBJ2-5; CDR3 protein: CASSTRTSGGSRETQYF; CDR3 DNA: TGTGCCAGCAGCACACGGACTAGCGGGGGATCGCGAGAGACCCAGTACTTC
clone size: many; V gene: TRBV7-2; D gene: NA; J gene: TRBJ2-1; CDR3 protein: CASRPDTSYNEQFF; CDR3 DNA: TGTGCCAGCAGACCTGACACATCCTACAATGAGCAGTTCTTC
clone size: many; V gene: TRBV13; D gene: NA; J gene: TRBJ2-5; CDR3 protein: CASSLCDRQAFAQETQYF; CDR3 DNA: TGTGCCAGCAGCTTATGTGATAGGCAGGCCTTCGCTCAAGAGACCCAGTACTTC
clone size: many; V gene: TRBV6-1; D gene: NA; J gene: TRBJ2-1; CDR3 protein: CASSELGTSEQFF; CDR3 DNA: TGTGCCAGCAGTGAATTGGGGACAAGTGAGCAGTTCTTC
clone size: many; V gene: TRBV2; D gene: NA; J gene: TRBJ1-4; CDR3 protein: CASKEGLANEKLFF; CDR3 DNA: TGTGCCAGCAAGGAAGGGCTGGCTAATGAAAAACTGTTTTTT
clone size: many; V gene: TRBV6-5; D gene: NA; J gene: TRBJ2-7; CDR3 protein: CATTDRDEQYF; CDR3 DNA: TGTGCCACCACTGACAGAGACGAGCAGTACTTC
clone size: many; V gene: TRBV7-2; D gene: TRBD1; J gene: TRBJ2-7; CDR3 protein: CASSYGQVGYEQYF; CDR3 DNA: TGTGCCAGCAGCTACGGACAGGTGGGGTACGAGCAGTACTTC
clone size: NA; V gene: TRBV7-9; D gene: NA; J gene: TRBJ1-2; CDR3 protein: CASSLVWGAGSNYGYTF; CDR3 DNA: TGTGCCAGCAGCTTAGTGTGGGGGGCAGGGTCTAACTATGGCTACACCTTC